The clone carrying this T cell receptor (beta chain) has a handful of counts. The number of samples from each patient was between 1 and 8, taken pretreatment and on-treatment. The CDR3 is made up of 15 amino acids. From germline, CDR1 is LGHNA and CDR2 YNFKEQ. V was shortened by 7 bases and J by 1 base, with 13 bases between the two germline ends. This entry comes from a study of PD-L1 blockade in urothelial cancer. Study in general: Administration of atezolizumab to patients began in about 2014, at 1,200 mg intravenously every 3 weeks. Males with bladder-origin urothelial cancer constituted about nine tenths of the roughly 29 patients. A median blood sample held about 140,000 T cells and approximately 83,000 unique TCRs.

Generated by immunoSEQ multiplex PCR, the TCRdb table keeps only in-frame clones and is missing some. The data contain about 49,000 clones, about 85% of them singletons. This specimen consisted of PBMCs, obtained around atezolizumab (anti-PD-L1) treatment. V usage is TRBV4-2 and J usage is TRBJ2-2; maybe TRBD2 (6 bases). The clonotype was recovered from a man in his sixties with urothelial cancer. The CDR3 DNA is TGTGCCAGCAAAGGGGCGGGGATGAACACCGGGGAGCTGTTTTTT. Encoded protein: CASKGAGMNTGELFF.